This TCR beta chain was captured by sequencing in a study of blood T cell repertoires in COVID-19. Across the study: The cDNA or gDNA used as material had been derived from T cells, B-cell-depleted T cells, or PBMCs.

V gave up 4 bases and J gave up 8 bases; unmatched junction bases: 7. The CDR3 contains 13 residues. CDR1 and CDR2 from the germline V gene are SGDLS and YYNGEE. Source study methods: Scientists estimated how many nucleated cells there were by amplifying reference gene primers. Data came from immunoSEQ multiplex PCR; TCRdb stores just in-frame clones and leaves some out. V and J calls and clone size are as listed in that table; D and trimming were resolved from the DNA. The sample shows about 190,000 clones, roughly 84% of them seen only once. This clone was detected a few times. This TCR was recovered from a human donor in a cohort sampled during active COVID-19. The sequencing sample was made of peripheral blood. The J gene is TRBJ1-2, the V gene TRBV9; 8 nucleotides align to TRBD1. The CDR3: CASSPRQGYGYTF. The CDR3 coding sequence is TGTGCCAGCAGCCCCCGACAGGGGTACGGCTACACCTTC.